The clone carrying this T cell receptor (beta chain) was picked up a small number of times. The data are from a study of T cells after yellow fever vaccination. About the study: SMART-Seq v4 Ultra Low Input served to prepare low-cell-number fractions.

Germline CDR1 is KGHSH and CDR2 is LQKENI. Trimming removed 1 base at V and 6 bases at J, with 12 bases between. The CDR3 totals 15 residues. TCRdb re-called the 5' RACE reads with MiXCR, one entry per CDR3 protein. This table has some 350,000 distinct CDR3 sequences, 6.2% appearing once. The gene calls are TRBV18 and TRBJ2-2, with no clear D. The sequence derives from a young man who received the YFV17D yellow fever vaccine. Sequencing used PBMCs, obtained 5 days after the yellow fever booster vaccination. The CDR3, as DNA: TGTGCCAGCTCACCACGCCGTGAACCCTCCGGGGAGCTGTTTTTT. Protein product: CASSPRREPSGELFF.